The 8 T cell receptor beta chains reported below all come from one sample, sequenced in a study of blood T cell repertoires in COVID-19. TCRdb's copy holds only in-frame clones and misses some; the assay was immunoSEQ multiplex PCR. Of under 250,000 clones in the sample, approximately 80% were seen once. The source material was peripheral blood. The origin of the receptors is a human donor in a cohort sampled during active COVID-19.

The chain links TRBV27 to TRBJ1-6, with TRBD1 as a possible D gene (6 bases). V lost 4 bases and J 5 bases, leaving 9 bases between the germline ends. Germline assignment: CDR1 MNHEY and CDR2 SMNVEV (reference sequence). The CDR3 length is 14 residues. The CDR3 region is CASSSTGNNSPLHF. The DNA for the CDR3 is TGTGCCAGCAGTTCCACAGGGAATAATTCACCCCTCCACTTT.

The chain uses TRBV5-5 and TRBJ2-2; a weak D match, TRBD1 (6 bases). Per germline, CDR1 SGHKS and CDR2 YYEKEE (reference sequence). Trimming cost V 2 bases and J 5 bases, with 10 bases left between them. This CDR3 spans 14 amino acids. For the CDR3, the DNA is TGTGCCAGCAGCTTCCACAGGGCAACCGGGGAGCTGTTTTTT. Amino acid sequence: CASSFHRATGELFF.

In this sample, this clone turned up once. CDR3 nucleotides: TGTGCCAGCAGCCCTGGGCCGAGCACAGATACGCAGTATTTT. Its protein product is CASSPGPSTDTQYF. The chain employs TRBV9 and TRBJ2-3; D is unclear. The germline V and J ends were trimmed by 4 bases and 0 bases, with 9 bases remaining between them. The germline V gene has CDR1 SGDLS and CDR2 YYNGEE. CDR3 length: 14 residues.

The chain joins TRBV2 to TRBJ1-2; 9 bases map to TRBD1. The V gene's germline CDR1 is SNHLY and CDR2 FYNNEI. This CDR3 is 14 amino acids long. Germline trimming cut 4 bases from V and 4 bases from J; bases unmatched to any gene: 4. Written as DNA, the CDR3 is TGTGCCAGCAGTGTCGGACAGGGGATCTATGGCTACACCTTC. It encodes CASSVGQGIYGYTF.

CDR3 in DNA: TGTGCCAGCAGCTTAGATGCGGGAGGGCCTCTCTACGAGCAGTACTTC. Its protein is CASSLDAGGPLYEQYF. The chain carries TRBV7-2 and TRBJ2-7; 9 nucleotides align to TRBD2. The trim removed 1 base at V and 3 bases at J, leaving 7 bases unmatched. This CDR3 has 16 amino acids. CDR1 is SGHTA, CDR2 FQGNSA, per germline.

The chain has TRBV18 and TRBJ2-3; D is uncertain. The CDR3 covers 12 residues. Looked up from germline, CDR1 is KGHSH and CDR2 is LQKENI. V shed 3 bases and J shed 6 bases, with 7 bases lying between them. CDR3 nucleotide sequence: TGTGCCAGCTCACCCGCCCAGGATACGCAGTATTTT. Translated, it gives CASSPAQDTQYF.

This chain connects TRBV5-6 to TRBJ2-3; 9 positions match TRBD1. With V trimmed by 4 bases and J by 0 bases, 6 bases remained unmatched. The CDR3 is 16 residues long. Germline CDR1 SGHDT, CDR2 YYEEEE. CDR3 sequence: CASSITTGGSTDTQYF. Here the CDR3 DNA reads TGTGCCAGCAGCATAACCACAGGGGGCAGCACAGATACGCAGTATTTT.

This rearrangement joins TRBV28 to TRBJ2-3; D may be TRBD1 (5 bases). The V gene lost 6 bases and the J gene lost 3 bases, with 10 bases spanning the gap. Germline V gene lookup returns CDR1 MDHEN and CDR2 SYDVKM. The CDR3 consists of 13 residues. CDR3 in amino acids: CASRYQGTDTQYF. CDR3 coding DNA: TGTGCCAGCAGGTACCAGGGAACAGATACGCAGTATTTT.